This T cell receptor (beta chain) was documented in a study of type 1 regulatory T cells. Study as a whole: T-allo10 is a Tr1-enriched, alloantigen-specific CD4 T cell product made in vitro. Study findings and constraints: Tr1 cells had a more restricted TCR repertoire than non-Tr1 cells.

Germline values: CDR1 SQVTM, CDR2 ANQGSEA. This CDR3 region has 16 residues. Deletions cut 5 bases from V and 0 bases from J, with 19 bases between. TCRdb processed the reads anew with MiXCR; each CDR3 protein has one entry. The table records 40,000 to 50,000 distinct CDR3 sequences, over 9% of them present only once. Turning to this clonotype: Its matching antigen is unknown.

The material sequenced was cultured non-Tr1 T cells, either the whole culture or a sorted T cell fraction (not recorded which). The genes are TRBV29-1 and TRBJ1-1, with D perhaps matching TRBD1 (5 bases). This TCR came from a human donor in good health. The CDR3 region is CSVSWGRARLNTEAFF. CDR3 in DNA: TGCAGCGTTTCTTGGGGCAGGGCCAGACTGAACACTGAAGCTTTCTTT.